Each of the 17 T cell receptor beta chains below was sequenced from the same sample in a study of blood T cell repertoires in COVID-19. Clones were read by immunoSEQ multiplex PCR, and TCRdb kept only the in-frame ones, dropping some. The sample gives 290,000 or so clones, 91% of which show up once; 2% to 2.5% is in the top ten. The specimen was peripheral blood. The receptors derive from a woman between 25 and 40 years old with COVID-19, enrolled during active disease.

The gene calls are TRBV6-5 and TRBJ1-5, with 9 bases that match TRBD1. CDR3 length: 15 residues. V shed 4 bases, J shed 5 bases, and the junction held 6 bases outside the gene matches. CDR1 is MNHEY and CDR2 is SVGAGI in the germline V gene. The CDR3 region is CASSSDRGGDQPQHF. The DNA for the CDR3 is TGTGCCAGCAGTTCGGACAGGGGAGGTGATCAGCCCCAGCATTTT.

The chain employs TRBV9 and TRBJ2-1, with no clear D. Germline values: CDR1 SGDLS, CDR2 YYNGEE. This CDR3 is 18 amino acids long. Deletions cut 0 bases from V and 0 bases from J, with 16 bases between. This CDR3 reads CASSVAVGVSGSYNEQFF. In DNA, the CDR3 is TGTGCCAGCAGCGTAGCGGTAGGAGTTAGTGGCTCCTACAATGAGCAGTTCTTC.

The chain has TRBV19 and TRBJ2-5; 10 bases fit TRBD1. Germline V gives CDR1 LNHDA, CDR2 SQIVND (reference sequence). There are 15 residues in the CDR3. V shed 4 bases and J 4 bases; nucleotides not matched to a gene: 6. The CDR3 region has the DNA TGTGCCAGTAGTACAGGGACAGGGGTTGGAGAGACCCAGTACTTC. Amino acids: CASSTGTGVGETQYF. Combining the CDR3 with reference TRBV19 and TRBJ2-5 gives the whole variable domain DGGITQSPKYLFRKEGQNVTLSCEQNLNHDAMYWYRQDPGQGLRLIYYSQIVNDFQKGDIAEGYSVSREKKESFPLTVTSAQKNPTAFYLCASSTGTGVGETQYFGPGTRLLVL.

This clone was detected only once. V is TRBV5-5 and J is TRBJ1-3, with TRBD1 matching 8 bases. Germline V gene data show CDR1 as SGHKS and CDR2 as YYEKEE (reference sequence). V lost 3 bases and J lost 4; bases outside the gene matches: 6. The CDR3 runs 15 residues. CDR3 sequence reads: CASSSRTGFGNTIYF. In DNA, the CDR3 is TGTGCCAGCAGCTCCCGGACAGGGTTCGGAAACACCATATATTTT. The full variable domain, rest sourced from reference TRBV5-5 and TRBJ1-3, is DAGVTQSPTHLIKTRGQQVTLRCSPISGHKSVSWYQQVLGQGPQFIFQYYEKEERGRGNFPDRFSARQFPNYSSELNVNALLLGDSALYLCASSSRTGFGNTIYFGEGSWLTVV.

In its sample, this clone was seen once. This chain connects TRBV5-1 to TRBJ1-1; 8 positions agree with TRBD1. Germline lookup yields CDR1 SGHRS and CDR2 YFSETQ. V trimming: 4 bases; J trimming: 1 base; junction bases outside the gene matches: 3. The CDR3 is 14 residues long. This chain's CDR3 is CASSTGQENTEAFF. The CDR3 nucleotides read TGCGCCAGCAGCACGGGACAGGAGAACACTGAAGCTTTCTTT.

The J gene is TRBJ1-1, the V gene TRBV28; D is ambiguous. There are 13 residues in the CDR3. Germline V CDR1 and CDR2: MDHEN, SYDVKM. The V and J ends lost 10 bases and 1 base respectively, with 13 bases between them. DNA for the CDR3: TGTGCCACCCACCTATCCTCGAACACTGAAGCTTTCTTT. As protein: CATHLSSNTEAFF.

This chain uses TRBV6-2 or TRBV6-3 with TRBJ2-1; D is uncertain. The CDR3 spans 17 residues. Trimming removed 0 bases at V and 0 bases at J, with 12 bases between. Germline lookup yields CDR1 MNHEY and CDR2 SVGEGT. DNA for the CDR3: TGTGCCAGCAGTTACTCGTTCCAATTGAGCTCCTACAATGAGCAGTTCTTC. Translating gives CASSYSFQLSSYNEQFF.

The chain carries TRBV5-4 and TRBJ2-7, with unresolved D. V lost 0 bases and J 2 bases, leaving 6 bases between the germline ends. The germline V gene has CDR1 SGHNT and CDR2 YYREEE (reference sequence). The CDR3 totals 13 residues. CDR3 sequence (DNA): TGTGCCAGCAGCTTGGCTGCAGCCTACGAGCAGTACTTC. This sequence encodes CASSLAAAYEQYF.

The V and J genes are TRBV4-2 and TRBJ2-1; TRBD1 matches at 7 bases. The V gene's germline CDR1 is LGHNA and CDR2 YNFKEQ. This CDR3 contains 16 residues. Trimming cost V 0 bases and J 3 bases; bases outside gene matches: 5. Written as DNA, the CDR3 is TGTGCCAGCAGCCAAGACTACAGACAGGGCTACAATGAGCAGTTCTTC. Protein sequence: CASSQDYRQGYNEQFF.

This clone was observed a few times. The chain is built from TRBV24-1 and TRBJ2-1; 9 bases line up with TRBD2. The CDR3 is 15 residues long. The V gene's germline CDR1 is KGHDR and CDR2 SFDVKD. V trimming: 9 bases; J trimming: 5 bases; junction bases outside the gene matches: 10. CDR3 loop: CATDGGSGGHNEQFF. In nucleotides, the CDR3 is TGTGCCACCGACGGGGGTAGCGGGGGCCACAATGAGCAGTTCTTC.

This rearrangement joins TRBV6-6 to TRBJ2-7; tentatively, D is TRBD2 (6 bases). Trimming cost V 4 bases and J 3 bases, with 10 bases left between them. The CDR3 spans 13 residues. Germline assignment: CDR1 MNHNY and CDR2 SVGAGI (reference sequence). The CDR3 coding sequence is TGTGCCAGCAGTTTGGGACTCTACTACGAGCAGTACTTC. Protein sequence: CASSLGLYYEQYF.

This clone was found once. This chain links TRBV19 with TRBJ2-1; weak D call: TRBD1 (6 bases). The V and J ends lost 3 bases and 0 bases respectively, with 9 bases between them. The CDR3 spans 15 residues. Germline V CDR1 and CDR2: LNHDA, SQIVND (reference sequence). The CDR3 region is CASSMIRGSYNEQFF. The DNA for the CDR3 is TGTGCCAGTAGTATGATCAGGGGCTCCTACAATGAGCAGTTCTTC.

V and J are TRBV6-5 and TRBJ2-1; 11 bases align to TRBD2. The V gene's germline CDR1 is MNHEY and CDR2 SVGAGI. This CDR3 is built from 15 residues. The trim removed 6 bases at V and 5 bases at J, leaving 6 bases unmatched. The CDR3 DNA reads as TGTGCCAGCAGCCGGGGACTAGCGGAACACAATGAGCAGTTCTTC. Encoded protein: CASSRGLAEHNEQFF.

The V call is TRBV7-9, the J call TRBJ1-5; TRBD1 is a possible D gene (5 bases). The CDR3 has 13 residues. Germline assignment: CDR1 SEHNR and CDR2 FQNEAQ (reference sequence). Trimming cost V 5 bases and J 3 bases, with 8 bases left between them. The CDR3 region has the DNA TGTGCCAGCAGCACAGGATTCAATCAGCCCCAGCATTTT. It specifies CASSTGFNQPQHF. Full variable domain (rest looked up from reference TRBV7-9 and TRBJ1-5): DTGVSQNPRHKITKRGQNVTFRCDPISEHNRLYWYRQTLGQGPEFLTYFQNEAQLEKSRLLSDRFSAERPKGSFSTLEIQRTEQGDSAMYLCASSTGFNQPQHFGDGTRLSIL.

The V gene is TRBV12-3 or TRBV12-4, the J gene TRBJ1-3; possible D gene TRBD1, 6 bases. This CDR3 spans 13 amino acids. Trimming cost V 5 bases and J 4 bases, with 9 bases left between them. The CDR3 DNA sequence: TGTGCCAGCAGTCCCGGACAGGGAAACACCATATATTTT. Protein sequence: CASSPGQGNTIYF.

This clone has a handful of counts. J is TRBJ1-1 and V is TRBV6-4, with D unclear. The V end was cut by 3 bases, the J end by 0 bases, with 14 bases between. The germline V gene has CDR1 MRHNA and CDR2 SNTAGT. The CDR3 has 16 amino acids. The CDR3, as DNA: TGTGCCAGCAGTGAAGGGTTGGAGGGTATGAACACTGAAGCTTTCTTT. Translation: CASSEGLEGMNTEAFF.

The V gene is TRBV5-1, the J gene TRBJ1-4; D not certain. Trimming stripped 2 bases from V and 6 bases from J, with 14 bases between. The CDR3 length is 15 residues. CDR1 SGHRS and CDR2 YFSETQ come from the germline V gene. CDR3 sequence (DNA): TGCGCCAGCAGCTTCCTTGGGCAGAAATATGAAAAACTGTTTTTT. Encoded protein: CASSFLGQKYEKLFF.